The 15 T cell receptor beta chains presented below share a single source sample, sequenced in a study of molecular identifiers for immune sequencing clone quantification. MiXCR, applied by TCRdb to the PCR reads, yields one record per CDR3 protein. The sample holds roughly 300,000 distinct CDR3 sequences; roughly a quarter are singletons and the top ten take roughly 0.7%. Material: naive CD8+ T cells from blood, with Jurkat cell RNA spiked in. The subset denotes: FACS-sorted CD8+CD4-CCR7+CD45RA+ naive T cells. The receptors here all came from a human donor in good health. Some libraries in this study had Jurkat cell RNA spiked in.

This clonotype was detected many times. DNA for the CDR3: TGCGCCAGCAGCCAAGATGGGCGGGCCTCCTACGAGCAGTACTTC. Translating gives CASSQDGRASYEQYF. This chain links TRBV4-3 with TRBJ2-7; D might be TRBD2 (5 bases). Trimming left V 0 bases short and J 0 bases short, with 9 bases between. This CDR3 comprises 15 residues. Germline values: CDR1 LGHNA, CDR2 YSLEER.

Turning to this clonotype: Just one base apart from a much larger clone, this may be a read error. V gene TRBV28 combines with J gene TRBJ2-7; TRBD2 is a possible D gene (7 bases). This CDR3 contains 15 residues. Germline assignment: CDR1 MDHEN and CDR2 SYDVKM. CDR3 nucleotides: TGTGCCAGCAGTCCCGGGACCGCGGGGGCCTACGAGCGGTACTTC. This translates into CASSPGTAGAYERYF.

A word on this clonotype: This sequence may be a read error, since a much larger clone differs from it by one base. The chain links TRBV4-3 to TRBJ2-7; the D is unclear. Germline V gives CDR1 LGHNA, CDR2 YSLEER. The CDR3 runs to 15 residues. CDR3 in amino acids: CASSQGRTGPYERYF. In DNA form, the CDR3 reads TGCGCCAGCAGCCAAGGTCGGACCGGCCCCTACGAGCGGTACTTC.

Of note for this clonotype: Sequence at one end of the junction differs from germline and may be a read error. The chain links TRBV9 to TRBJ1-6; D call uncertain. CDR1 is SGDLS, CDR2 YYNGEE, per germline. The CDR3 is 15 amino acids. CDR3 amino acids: CDSSKWDSYNSPLHF. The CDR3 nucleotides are TGTGACAGCAGCAAGTGGGACTCCTATAATTCACCCCTCCACTTT.

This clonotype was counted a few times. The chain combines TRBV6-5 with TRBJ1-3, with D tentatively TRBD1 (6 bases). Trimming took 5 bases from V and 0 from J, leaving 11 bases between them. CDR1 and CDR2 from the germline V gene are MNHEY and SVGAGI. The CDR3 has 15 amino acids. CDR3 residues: CASSHVQGSGNTIYF. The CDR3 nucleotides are TGTGCCAGCAGTCACGTACAGGGCTCTGGAAACACCATATATTTT.

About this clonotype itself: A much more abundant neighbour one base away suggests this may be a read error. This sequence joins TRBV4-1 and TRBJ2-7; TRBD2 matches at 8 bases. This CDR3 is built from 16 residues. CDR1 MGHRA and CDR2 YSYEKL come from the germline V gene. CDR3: CASSQEGLVLSCEQYF. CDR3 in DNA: TGCGCCAGCAGCCAAGAGGGACTAGTACTCTCCTGCGAGCAGTACTTC.

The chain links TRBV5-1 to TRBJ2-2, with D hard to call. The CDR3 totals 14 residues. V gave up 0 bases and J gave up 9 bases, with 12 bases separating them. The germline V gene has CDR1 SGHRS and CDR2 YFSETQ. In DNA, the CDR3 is TGCGCCAGCAGCTTGGATGGGCTTCCCAGGGAGCTGTTTTTT. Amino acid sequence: CASSLDGLPRELFF.

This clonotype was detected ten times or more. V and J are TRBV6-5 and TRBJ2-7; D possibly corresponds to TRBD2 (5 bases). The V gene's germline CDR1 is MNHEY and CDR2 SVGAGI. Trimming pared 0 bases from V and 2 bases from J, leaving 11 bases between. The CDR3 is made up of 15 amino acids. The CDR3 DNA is TGTGCCAGCAGTTACTCTACGGGAATTGCCTACGAGCAGTACTTC. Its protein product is CASSYSTGIAYEQYF.

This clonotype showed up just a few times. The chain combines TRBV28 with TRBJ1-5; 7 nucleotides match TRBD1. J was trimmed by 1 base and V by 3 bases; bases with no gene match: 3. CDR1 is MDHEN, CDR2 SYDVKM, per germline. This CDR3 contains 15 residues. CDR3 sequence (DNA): TGTGCCAGCAGTTTCAGGGGGATAAGCAATCAGCCCCAGCATTTT. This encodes CASSFRGISNQPQHF.

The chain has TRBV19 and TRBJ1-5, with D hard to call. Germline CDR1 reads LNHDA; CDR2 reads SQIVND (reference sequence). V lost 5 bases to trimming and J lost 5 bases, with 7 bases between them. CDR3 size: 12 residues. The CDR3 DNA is TGTGCCAGTAGTTTGGGTTATCAGCCCCAGCATTTT. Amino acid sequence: CASSLGYQPQHF. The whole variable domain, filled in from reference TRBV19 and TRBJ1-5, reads DGGITQSPKYLFRKEGQNVTLSCEQNLNHDAMYWYRQDPGQGLRLIYYSQIVNDFQKGDIAEGYSVSREKKESFPLTVTSAQKNPTAFYLCASSLGYQPQHFGDGTRLSIL.

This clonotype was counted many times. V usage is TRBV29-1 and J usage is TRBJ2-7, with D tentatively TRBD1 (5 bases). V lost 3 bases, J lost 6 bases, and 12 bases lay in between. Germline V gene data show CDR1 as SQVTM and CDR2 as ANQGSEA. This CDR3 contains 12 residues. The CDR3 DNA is TGCAGCGTTGATGGGGCGTCGGCCGAGCAGTACTTC. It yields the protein CSVDGASAEQYF.

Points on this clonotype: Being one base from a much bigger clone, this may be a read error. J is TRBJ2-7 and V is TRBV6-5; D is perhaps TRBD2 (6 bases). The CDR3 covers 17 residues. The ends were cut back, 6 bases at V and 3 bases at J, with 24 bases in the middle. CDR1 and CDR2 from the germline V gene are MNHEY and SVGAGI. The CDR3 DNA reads TGTGCCAGCAGCCCCCCCCACTGGGCGGGGTCGGTCTACGAGCAGTACTTC. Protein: CASSPPHWAGSVYEQYF.

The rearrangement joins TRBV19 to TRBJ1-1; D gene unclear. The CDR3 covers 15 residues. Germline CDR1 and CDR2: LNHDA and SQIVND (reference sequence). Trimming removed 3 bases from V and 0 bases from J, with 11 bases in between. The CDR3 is CASSMLHPMNTEAFF. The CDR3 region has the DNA TGTGCCAGTAGTATGTTACACCCAATGAACACTGAAGCTTTCTTT.

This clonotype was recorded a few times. This CDR3 reads CASSQTQNGVDEQYF. Written as DNA, the CDR3 is TGCGCCAGCAGCCAAACCCAGAACGGGGTCGACGAGCAGTACTTC. The chain recombines TRBV4-1 with TRBJ2-7; D is perhaps TRBD2 (5 bases). The germline V gene has CDR1 MGHRA and CDR2 YSYEKL. The ends were cut back, 2 bases at V and 5 bases at J, with 16 bases in the middle. CDR3 size: 15 residues.

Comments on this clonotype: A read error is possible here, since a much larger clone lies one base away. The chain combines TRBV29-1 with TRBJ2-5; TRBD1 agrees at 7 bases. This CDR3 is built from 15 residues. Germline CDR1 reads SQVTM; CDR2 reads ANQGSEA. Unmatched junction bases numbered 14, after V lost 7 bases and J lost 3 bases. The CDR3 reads CSAIYHATGKETQYF. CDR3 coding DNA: TGCAGCGCTATATATCACGCGACAGGGAAAGAGACCCAGTACTTC. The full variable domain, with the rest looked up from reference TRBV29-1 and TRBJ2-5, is SAVISQKPSRDICQRGTSLTIQCQVDSQVTMMFWYRQQPGQSLTLIATANQGSEATYESGFVIDKFPISRPNLTFSTLTVSNMSPEDSSIYLCSAIYHATGKETQYFGPGTRLLVL.